Presented here are 23 T cell receptor beta chains from one specimen sequenced in a study of cytomegalovirus exposure and HLA in healthy donors. The primer mix had 60 Vbeta and 13 Jbeta primers. TCRdb's copy holds only in-frame clones and misses some; the assay was immunoSEQ multiplex PCR. The sample lists about 200,000 clones, over 80% seen once, with roughly 0.7% in the top ten. Material for sequencing was PBMCs. These receptors were collected from a boy aged 2 to 10 in good health and CMV-seronegative.

The V gene is TRBV19, the J gene TRBJ2-5, with D possibly matching TRBD1 (6 bases). The length of the CDR3 is 14 residues. CDR1 is LNHDA and CDR2 is SQIVND in the germline V gene (reference sequence). V lost 5 bases and J 3 bases, leaving 13 bases between the germline ends. In DNA form, the CDR3 reads TGTGCCAGTAGTCCATGGACAGACGAAGAGACCCAGTACTTC. As protein: CASSPWTDEETQYF.

The chain recombines TRBV7-8 with TRBJ1-5, with 7 bases identical to TRBD1. The germline gives CDR1 SGHVS, CDR2 FQNEAQ. The CDR3 is made up of 14 amino acids. Trimming at V came to 1 base and at J to 7 bases, leaving 4 bases not matched to a gene. The CDR3 here is CASSLEGAGQPQHF. The CDR3, as DNA: TGTGCCAGCAGCTTAGAGGGGGCAGGGCAGCCCCAGCATTTT. Full variable domain (outside the CDR3, taken from reference TRBV7-8 and TRBJ1-5): GAGVSQSPRYKVAKRGQDVALRCDPISGHVSLFWYQQALGQGPEFLTYFQNEAQLDKSGLPSDRFFAERPEGSVSTLKIQRTQQEDSAVYLCASSLEGAGQPQHFGDGTRLSIL.

J is TRBJ2-1 and V is TRBV16, with D possibly being TRBD2 (6 bases). Germline V gene lookup returns CDR1 KGHSY and CDR2 FQNENV. The germline V and J ends were trimmed by 8 bases and 2 bases, with 16 bases remaining between them. The CDR3 consists of 15 residues. The CDR3 coding sequence is TGTGCCAGCCTGGGCGGGGAAAGTCCCTACAATGAGCAGTTCTTC. Translated: CASLGGESPYNEQFF.

This clone was seen a handful of times. The genes are TRBV5-6 and TRBJ2-7; 7 bases align to TRBD2. V dropped 5 bases and J dropped 6; count of bases not matched to a gene: 5. The germline CDR1 and CDR2 sequences are SGHDT and YYEEEE. This CDR3 region has 12 residues. In DNA, the CDR3 is TGTGCCAGCAGTCACGGGGAGGGCGAGCAGTACTTC. Protein sequence: CASSHGEGEQYF.

J is TRBJ1-1 and V is TRBV6-5, with D unresolved. The CDR3 sequence is 11 residues long. V was shortened by 8 bases and J by 7 bases, with 11 bases between the two germline ends. Germline lookup yields CDR1 MNHEY and CDR2 SVGAGI. The CDR3 sequence is CASLSPVEAFF. For the CDR3, the DNA is TGTGCCAGCCTGTCTCCTGTTGAAGCTTTCTTT.

This chain joins TRBV29-1 and TRBJ1-2; TRBD1 aligns across 8 bases. Germline CDR1 is SQVTM and CDR2 is ANQGSEA. The CDR3 has 13 amino acids. J gave up 3 bases and V 3 bases, and 3 bases lay outside the gene matches. This CDR3 reads CSVETGEDYGYTF. The CDR3 DNA follows: TGCAGCGTTGAGACAGGGGAGGACTATGGCTACACCTTC.

The V and J genes are TRBV25-1 and TRBJ2-1; 7 bases match TRBD2. The CDR3 length is 14 residues. V lost 5 bases to trimming and J lost 8 bases; unmatched junction nucleotides: 9. The germline V gene encodes CDR1 MGHDK and CDR2 SYGVNS. The CDR3 sequence: CASSITSEGDEQFF. CDR3 in DNA: TGTGCCAGCAGTATAACTAGCGAAGGCGATGAGCAGTTCTTC.

On this clone itself: A read error may account for a junction end that differs from germline. The gene calls are TRBV7-7 and TRBJ2-1, with a tentative D call TRBD2 (6 bases). The germline CDR1 and CDR2 sequences are SSHAT and FNYEAQ (reference sequence). The length of the CDR3 is 14 residues. CDR3 nucleotides: TGTGCTAGCAGCGCGGGAAATAGGGCTCATGAGCAGTTCTTC. This sequence encodes CASSAGNRAHEQFF.

The J gene is TRBJ2-2, the V gene TRBV6-1; D might be TRBD2 (7 bases). The CDR3 loop spans 13 amino acids. CDR1 and CDR2 from the germline V gene are MNHNS and SASEGT. V shed 8 bases and J shed 3 bases, with 10 bases lying between them. CDR3: CASGGADTGELFF. The CDR3 bases are TGTGCCAGCGGGGGGGCGGACACCGGGGAGCTGTTTTTT.

The rearrangement uses TRBV10-3 and TRBJ1-2, with TRBD1 as a possible D gene (6 bases). Germline CDR1 ENHRY, CDR2 SYGVKD. This CDR3 region has 13 residues. Deletions cut 6 bases from V and 4 bases from J, with 12 bases between. Written as DNA, the CDR3 is TGTGCCATCAGAAACTCAGGGGTCTATGGCTACACCTTC. Amino acids: CAIRNSGVYGYTF.

The J gene is TRBJ2-7, the V gene TRBV11-2, with TRBD2 as a possible D gene (5 bases). V was cut by 5 bases and J by 7 bases, with 15 bases left in between. CDR3 length equals 13 residues. The germline V gene has CDR1 SGHAT and CDR2 FQNNGV. CDR3 DNA sequence: TGTGCCAGCAGCACTGACACGTCGGGGGAGCAGTACTTC. Protein sequence: CASSTDTSGEQYF.

The chain is built from TRBV4-1 and TRBJ2-7, with a tentative D call TRBD1 (6 bases). The germline V and J ends were trimmed by 5 bases and 5 bases, with 19 bases remaining between them. CDR1 and CDR2 from the germline V gene are MGHRA and YSYEKL. The CDR3 contains 15 residues. The CDR3 sequence is CASSTTQGQADEQYF. As DNA, the CDR3 is TGCGCCAGCAGCACAACGCAGGGACAAGCGGACGAGCAGTACTTC.

In this sample, this clone turned up a few times. The rearrangement uses TRBV9 and TRBJ2-2; 8 nucleotides match TRBD2. The CDR3 totals 16 residues. Germline CDR1 is SGDLS and CDR2 is YYNGEE. V shed 4 bases and J 7 bases; nucleotides not matched to a gene: 12. The CDR3 spells CASSPSSGGLGGELFF. DNA of the CDR3: TGTGCCAGCAGCCCGTCGTCGGGGGGGCTCGGCGGGGAGCTGTTTTTT. Drawing the rest from reference TRBV9 and TRBJ2-2, the complete variable domain is DSGVTQTPKHLITATGQRVTLRCSPRSGDLSVYWYQQSLDQGLQFLIQYYNGEERAKGNILERFSAQQFPDLHSELNLSSLELGDSALYFCASSPSSGGLGGELFFGEGSRLTVL.

The V gene is TRBV19, the J gene TRBJ1-5, with D maybe TRBD1 (5 bases). Trimming took 6 bases from V and 11 from J, leaving 17 bases between them. CDR1 is LNHDA, CDR2 SQIVND, per germline (reference sequence). This CDR3 has 13 residues. CDR3 coding DNA: TGTGCCAGTAGCACTTCCGGGACTTCGGCCCAGCATTTT. Its translation is CASSTSGTSAQHF.

V is TRBV7-9 and J is TRBJ2-7, with D perhaps TRBD2 (7 bases). This CDR3 has 14 amino acids. V lost 7 bases and J lost 2, with 15 bases in between. Germline V gene sequence: CDR1 SEHNR, CDR2 FQNEAQ (reference sequence). CDR3 sequence (DNA): TGTGCCAGCACCAAAGGGGGGGTCACCTACGAGCAGTACTTC. Translated, it gives CASTKGGVTYEQYF.

This CDR3 reads CASGAGTGDEQYF. CDR3 coding DNA: TGTGCCAGCGGAGCCGGGACAGGGGACGAGCAGTACTTC. The chain links TRBV2 to TRBJ2-7; the match to TRBD1 covers 10 bases. CDR3 length: 13 residues. In germline, CDR1 is SNHLY, CDR2 FYNNEI. V lost 8 bases to trimming and J lost 5 bases; unmatched junction nucleotides: 6. The entire variable domain, with the rest obtained from reference TRBV2 and TRBJ2-7, is as follows: EPEVTQTPSHQVTQMGQEVILRCVPISNHLYFYWYRQILGQKVEFLVSFYNNEISEKSEIFDDQFSVERPDGSNFTLKIRSTKLEDSAMYFCASGAGTGDEQYFGPGTRLTVT.

V usage is TRBV7-2 and J usage is TRBJ2-5; 7 bases are a match to TRBD1. V was clipped by 1 base and J by 7 bases; unmatched bases: 6. This CDR3 has 14 amino acids. In germline, CDR1 is SGHTA, CDR2 FQGNSA. CDR3 sequence: CASSLVRGRGTQYF. The CDR3 DNA reads TGTGCCAGCAGCTTAGTTAGGGGGCGTGGGACCCAGTACTTC. Filled out from reference TRBV7-2 and TRBJ2-5, the complete variable domain reads GAGVSQSPSNKVTEKGKDVELRCDPISGHTALYWYRQSLGQGLEFLIYFQGNSAPDKSGLPSDRFSAERTGGSVSTLTIQRTQQEDSAVYLCASSLVRGRGTQYFGPGTRLLVL.

V is TRBV9 and J is TRBJ2-7; tentatively, D is TRBD2 (5 bases). Germline V gives CDR1 SGDLS, CDR2 YYNGEE. The CDR3 has 14 residues. Trimming shortened V by 0 bases and J by 1 base, and 8 bases separated the two germline ends. The CDR3 sequence: CASSVADYSYEQYF. DNA for the CDR3: TGTGCCAGCAGCGTAGCAGACTATTCCTACGAGCAGTACTTC.

J is TRBJ2-1 and V is TRBV9, with TRBD1 matching 7 bases. This CDR3 contains 14 residues. Germline-derived CDR1 and CDR2 are SGDLS and YYNGEE. The J segment lost 9 bases and the V segment lost 2 bases, leaving 8 bases of the junction unmatched. Here the CDR3 reads CASSVEFRGREQFF. Written as DNA, the CDR3 is TGTGCCAGCAGCGTTGAGTTTAGGGGGCGTGAGCAGTTCTTC. Variable domain in full (rest from reference TRBV9 and TRBJ2-1): DSGVTQTPKHLITATGQRVTLRCSPRSGDLSVYWYQQSLDQGLQFLIQYYNGEERAKGNILERFSAQQFPDLHSELNLSSLELGDSALYFCASSVEFRGREQFFGPGTRLTVL.

This clone came up a few times. The chain employs TRBV6-5 and TRBJ1-2; possible D gene TRBD1, 5 bases. The CDR3 contains 16 residues. Deletions cut 2 bases from V and 4 bases from J, with 17 bases between. CDR1 and CDR2 (germline): MNHEY, SVGAGI. CDR3 region: CASSYPTLQGSYGYTF. The CDR3 DNA follows: TGTGCCAGCAGTTACCCTACACTTCAGGGATCCTATGGCTACACCTTC.

This clone was observed a few times. This rearrangement joins TRBV5-8 to TRBJ1-1, with 8 bases that match TRBD1. Losses at the gene ends were 6 bases for V and 10 bases for J; bases not matched to a gene: 20. Germline V gives CDR1 SGHTS, CDR2 YDEGEE. This CDR3 has 16 amino acids. The CDR3 sequence: CASTLGETGEMGSAFF. The CDR3 region has the DNA TGTGCCAGCACCCTCGGGGAGACAGGGGAGATGGGTTCAGCTTTCTTT.

The table lists this clone with a count of one. This chain connects TRBV4-1 to TRBJ2-5, with TRBD2 identical over 11 bases. V gave up 1 base and J gave up 5 bases; unmatched junction bases: 6. This CDR3 is built from 16 residues. CDR1 MGHRA and CDR2 YSYEKL come from the germline V gene. The CDR3 spells CASSQVASGGFETQYF. In DNA form, the CDR3 reads TGCGCCAGCAGCCAAGTTGCTAGCGGGGGGTTCGAGACCCAGTACTTC.

The gene calls are TRBV9 and TRBJ2-1; 9 positions agree with TRBD1. V lost 3 bases and J lost 5; bases outside the gene matches: 12. This CDR3 has 17 amino acids. Germline CDR1 SGDLS, CDR2 YYNGEE. The CDR3 DNA is TGTGCCAGCAGCGCCGGGGCGTGGGGACAGGGAGACAATGAGCAGTTCTTC. Translating gives CASSAGAWGQGDNEQFF.